This T cell receptor beta chain was profiled in a study of yellow fever vaccine responses in identical twins. Findings of the study overall: Reportedly, the T cell response mounted by twins to vaccine seemed partly convergent, partly personalized.

TCRdb reprocessed the RT-PCR reads via MiXCR and lists one record per CDR3 protein. The repertoire consists of fewer than 35,000 distinct CDR3 sequences, with less than 70% occurring once and the leading ten covering around 5%. V was cut by 5 bases and J by 6 bases, with 10 bases left in between. This CDR3 has 11 residues. The germline V gene encodes CDR1 DFQATT and CDR2 SNEGSKA (reference sequence). Worth noting for this clonotype: Its antigen is as yet unknown.

The source was T cells from blood (PBMCs), unsorted or a sorted subset (not recorded which), collected before or after yellow fever vaccination (not recorded which). This receptor was obtained from a woman between 18 and 30 years old who received the yellow fever vaccine. The chain links TRBV20-1 to TRBJ1-1, with D perhaps TRBD1 (5 bases). The CDR3 DNA reads TGCAGTGCTCAGAGACAGCCTGAAGCTTTCTTT. It translates to CSAQRQPEAFF.